These T cell receptor beta chains were read from a single sample in a study of blood T cell repertoires in COVID-19. Some clones are missing from TCRdb's copy, which holds only in-frame ones; the method was immunoSEQ multiplex PCR. This table has just under 350,000 clones, approximately 82% appearing once. Sequenced material: peripheral blood. All receptors come from a man aged 25-40 years with active or convalescent COVID-19. The CDR3 runs from the conserved cysteine through the conserved F or W. D genes are given only for firm matches. Clone size is stated in some rows and not others, as once, few, many or a class when expanded.

d_call | j_call | v_call | clone_size | cdr3_nt | cdr3_aa
TRBD2 | TRBJ2-3 | TRBV4-2 | NA | TGTGCCAGCAGCCACCGACTAGCGGGACTCACAGATACGCAGTATTTT | CASSHRLAGLTDTQYF
TRBD2 | TRBJ2-1 | TRBV28 | once | TGTGCCAGCAGGCAGACTAGCGGGAGGGGTAGCTCCTACAATGAGCAGTTCTTC | CASRQTSGRGSSYNEQFF
TRBD2 | TRBJ2-1 | TRBV30 | NA | TGTGCCTGGAGTGTACGAGCGGGGGACTACAATGAGCAGTTCTTC | CAWSVRAGDYNEQFF
NA | TRBJ1-1 | TRBV7-8 | many | TGTGCCAGCAGCTTAACGCAGGGCCCGAACACTGAAGCTTTCTTT | CASSLTQGPNTEAFF
NA | TRBJ2-1 | TRBV27 | NA | TGTGCCAGCAGTTTTAGTAGGGAGGTACTCTACAATGAGCAGTTCTTC | CASSFSREVLYNEQFF
TRBD2 | TRBJ2-7 | TRBV18 | NA | TGTGCCAGCTCACCACCGAGTCTAGCGGATTACGAGCAGTACTTC | CASSPPSLADYEQYF
TRBD1 | TRBJ1-5 | TRBV19 | NA | TGTGCCAGTAGCCCGGAAGGGGGCTATCAGCCCCAGCATTTT | CASSPEGGYQPQHF
NA | TRBJ2-5 | TRBV7-2 | NA | TGTGCCAGCAGCTTATCGGGACTCACACGAGAGACCCAGTACTTC | CASSLSGLTRETQYF
TRBD1 | TRBJ2-7 | TRBV6-6 | NA | TGTGCCAGCAGTTACCCAGACAGGGGGAGGGAGCAGTACTTC | CASSYPDRGREQYF
NA | TRBJ2-1 | TRBV6-5 | NA | TGTGCCAGCGAGGCCTCGTTCTACAATGAGCAGTTCTTC | CASEASFYNEQFF
TRBD1 | TRBJ2-5 | TRBV4-1 | NA | TGCGCCAGCAGCCCCAACCCGGGACAGGAGCAAGAGACCCAGTACTTC | CASSPNPGQEQETQYF
NA | TRBJ2-5 | TRBV4-1 | NA | TGCGCCAGCAGCTCCCGGAGGTCGACAGGCCAAGAGACCCAGTACTTC | CASSSRRSTGQETQYF
TRBD2 | TRBJ2-1 | TRBV7-2 | NA | TGTGCCAGCAGCTTAGAACTAGCGGGCTACAATGAGCAGTTCTTC | CASSLELAGYNEQFF
TRBD1 | TRBJ1-4 | TRBV19 | NA | TGTGCCAGCAGGGACACAGGGGCGAATGAAAAACTGTTTTTT | CASRDTGANEKLFF
NA | TRBJ1-1 | TRBV7-2 | NA | TGTGCCAGCAGCCCTCAGGGCCAGAACACTGAAGCTTTCTTT | CASSPQGQNTEAFF
NA | TRBJ2-6 | TRBV19 | NA | TGTGCCAGTAGTATAGGGAGGGCGCGGGGGGCCAACGTCCTGACTTTC | CASSIGRARGANVLTF
NA | TRBJ1-1 | TRBV5-1 | NA | TGCGCCAGCAGCTCGGGGGGCACTGAAGCTTTCTTT | CASSSGGTEAFF
TRBD1 | TRBJ1-4 | TRBV7-8 | NA | TGTGCCAGCAGCCTCTACAGGGGGGGGTTGACTAATGAAAAACTGTTTTTT | CASSLYRGGLTNEKLFF
TRBD2 | TRBJ2-3 | TRBV19 | NA | TGTGCCAGTAGTATATCCCTAGCGGGAGGGCCGGGGACAGATACGCAGTATTTT | CASSISLAGGPGTDTQYF
NA | TRBJ2-1 | TRBV7-2 | NA | TGTGCCAGCAGCACGCAGGGCGGAGCTGACAATGAGCAGTTCTTC | CASSTQGGADNEQFF